This T cell receptor (beta chain) derives from a study of T-cell memory formation after mild COVID-19. The authors produced TCR alpha and TCR beta cDNA libraries with sample barcodes and UMIs by 5'RACE using constant-segment primers. TCRdb re-called the 5' RACE reads through MiXCR, storing one row per CDR3 protein. The sample contains 150,000 to 200,000 distinct CDR3 sequences, 15% to 20% of which appear only once. The CDR3 is 17 residues long. The germline V gene has CDR1 SGHTA and CDR2 FQGNSA. The V segment lost 4 bases and the J segment 6 bases; nucleotides outside the gene matches: 16. Findings of the study overall: Pre-infection memory carried some responding clones, suggesting that cross-reactive memory joined.

Remarks on this clonotype: The antigen remains unidentified.

The TCR sequence derives from a man aged 18 to 29 who had mild COVID-19 (a few samples of this study predate the infection). Cell type and time point are not known. The J gene is TRBJ1-1, the V gene TRBV7-2, with 8 bases matching TRBD1. Sequencing used PBMCs or a T cell subset sorted from them (not recorded which). The CDR3 DNA sequence: TGTGCCAGCAGCTACTCCGGGACAGGAACCGGCTTCGCTGAAGCTTTCTTT. Its translation is CASSYSGTGTGFAEAFF.